This TCR beta chain was sequenced during a study of T-cell reconstitution after alpha-beta-depleted transplantation in children (dated by TCRdb to 2016 to 2018). Study-level background: Using TCR repertoire profiling, the study followed T-cell immune reconstitution in a quantitative way in children after TCRalphabeta/CD19-depleted allogeneic hematopoietic cell transplantation.

The germline V gene provides CDR1 SGHVS and CDR2 FNYEAQ. V and J are trimmed by 1 base and 6 bases, and the gene matches miss 4 bases of the junction. The cysteine opens and the phenylalanine closes a CDR3 of 15 amino acids. Kept here is only the CDR3 DNA, which spans 45 bases and is read in frame from base 1. The library was built by means of PCR. The sequencer listed for this sample is Illumina HiSeq 2500. TCR library preparation used molecular barcoding, with unique molecular identifiers applied to normalize quantification of the TCRbeta repertoire. In-frame beta chains were kept once TCRdb had trimmed the public reads at Q25 with fastp and called clones with MiXCR. Rows with a matching CDR3 protein are joined into one entry that keeps the most common DNA and genes. The sample data list some 550,000 distinct CDR3 sequences, and roughly 18% of these were observed just once. The ten largest clones represent about 3.1% of the sample.

This clonotype was counted between two and nine times. Its antigen is currently not known. Base qualities are missing; no much larger clone stands one base away. This sample comprised PBMCs from the stem cell graft donor, obtained from the stem cell graft. The receptor chain draws on TRBV7-6 and TRBJ2-7, and 12 junctional nucleotides match TRBD2. This TCR came from a human donor who donated a stem cell graft to a child with acute lymphoblastic leukemia. The CDR3 here reads CASSLETSGSPEQYF. The sequenced DNA: TGTGCCAGCAGCTTAGAGACTAGCGGGAGTCCCGAGCAGTACTTC.